The present T cell receptor (beta chain) was sequenced within a study of blood T cell repertoires in COVID-19. About the study: Collection of acute and convalescent COVID-19 samples took place in the United States, Italy and Spain. Nucleic acid was either cDNA or gDNA, and it came from T cells, B-cell-depleted T cells, or PBMCs.

V was clipped by 8 bases and J by 5 bases, with 15 bases between them. This CDR3 has 13 amino acids. The germline CDR1 and CDR2 sequences are SGHDN and FVKESK. This clone was observed once. Original analysis: Estimation of nucleated cell counts relied on the amplification of reference gene primers. Only in-frame clones appear in the TCRdb table, and some are missing; sequencing was by immunoSEQ multiplex PCR. The V and J calls and clone size are taken from that table; D and trimming were inferred from the DNA. The table has around 250,000 clones, 86% seen once. Sequencing was carried out using peripheral blood. The V and J genes are TRBV14 and TRBJ1-2, with D possibly matching TRBD1 (6 bases). The clonotype comes from a woman under 40 with active or convalescent COVID-19. The chain's CDR3 is CASSFRGSYGYTF. Written as DNA, the CDR3 is TGTGCCAGCTCCTTCAGGGGTTCTTATGGCTACACCTTC.